These 12 T cell receptor beta chains originate from one sample sequenced in a study of spatial heterogeneity in lung cancer. TCRdb reprocessed the 5' RACE reads with MiXCR, giving one entry per CDR3 protein. The repertoire includes under 80,000 distinct CDR3 sequences, approximately 6% of them detected once, and roughly 15% sits in the top ten. The time point denotes: sample taken at primary tumor resection. The sequencing here drew on PBMCs, taken at surgery. These receptors all come from a female donor with early-stage non-small cell lung cancer.

This clonotype came up a few times. V and J are TRBV15 and TRBJ2-1, with 9 nucleotides matching TRBD2. Germline lookup yields CDR1 LNHNV and CDR2 YYDKDF (reference sequence). The CDR3 has 15 residues. V shed 1 base, J shed 5 bases, and the junction held 3 bases outside the gene matches. DNA for the CDR3: TGTGCCACCAGCAGAGGGACTAGCGTAGACAATGAGCAGTTCTTC. This codes for CATSRGTSVDNEQFF. Full variable domain (rest looked up from reference TRBV15 and TRBJ2-1): DAMVIQNPRYQVTQFGKPVTLSCSQTLNHNVMYWYQQKSSQAPKLLFHYYDKDFNNEADTPDNFQSRRPNTSFCFLDIRSPGLGDTAMYLCATSRGTSVDNEQFFGPGTRLTVL.

V is TRBV3-1 and J is TRBJ1-6; no clear D gene. This CDR3 has 14 residues. Germline CDR1 is LGHDT and CDR2 is YNNKEL (reference sequence). V gave up 1 base and J gave up 9 bases, with 10 bases separating them. The CDR3 DNA is TGTGCCAGCAGCCAAGTTCCCAAGCTTTCACCCCTCCACTTT. It codes for CASSQVPKLSPLHF.

The chain is built from TRBV6-5 and TRBJ1-1; 7 bases fit TRBD1. Germline CDR1 reads MNHEY; CDR2 reads SVGAGI. Trimming removed 4 bases from V and 1 base from J; junction bases left unmatched: 9. The CDR3 covers 16 residues. CDR3 bases: TGTGCCAGCAGTTCCATCCGACAGGGCAGGAACACTGAAGCTTTCTTT. The encoded protein is CASSSIRQGRNTEAFF.

A note on this clonotype: A much more abundant neighbour one base away suggests this may be a read error. The chain joins TRBV10-3 to TRBJ2-7; 8 bases agree with TRBD2. V gave up 9 bases and J gave up 6 bases; unmatched junction bases: 13. Germline assignment: CDR1 ENHRY and CDR2 SYGVKD. The CDR3 covers 14 residues. The CDR3 protein is CAMGGLGARGEQYF. In DNA form, the CDR3 reads TGTGCCATGGGGGGACTAGGGGCACGCGGCGAGCAGTACTTC.

This clonotype was detected a few times. This chain connects TRBV3-1 to TRBJ2-5, with D perhaps TRBD2 (5 bases). Germline V lookup: CDR1 LGHDT, CDR2 YNNKEL (reference sequence). The CDR3 has 14 residues. V was pared by 0 bases and J by 6 bases, with 11 bases between. This CDR3 reads CASSQDSGRQTQYF. The CDR3 DNA is TGTGCCAGCAGCCAAGACTCGGGGAGACAGACCCAGTACTTC.

The rearrangement links TRBV5-1 to TRBJ1-1, with 8 positions matching TRBD1. Losses at the gene ends were 4 bases for V and 0 bases for J; bases not matched to a gene: 2. The CDR3 contains 14 residues. The germline V gene encodes CDR1 SGHRS and CDR2 YFSETQ. CDR3 region: CASSRTGMNTEAFF. CDR3 bases: TGCGCCAGCAGCAGGACAGGGATGAACACTGAAGCTTTCTTT.

In this sample, this clonotype turned up many times. J is TRBJ2-1 and V is TRBV7-3; tentatively, D is TRBD1 (5 bases). CDR1 is SGHTA, CDR2 FQGTGA, per germline. Trimming took 5 bases from V and 6 from J, leaving 14 bases between them. CDR3 length: 14 residues. Here the CDR3 DNA reads TGTGCCAGCAGCCCCCCGTGGGGCCGCAATGAGCAGTTCTTC. As protein: CASSPPWGRNEQFF.

The table lists this clonotype with a few counts. The chain joins TRBV5-1 to TRBJ2-1; no definite D call. Germline CDR1 is SGHRS and CDR2 is YFSETQ. This CDR3 spans 15 amino acids. The germline V and J ends were trimmed by 0 bases and 8 bases, with 15 bases remaining between them. The CDR3 bases are TGCGCCAGCAGCTTGGTGAGCTCTCCTAGGGATGAGCAGTTCTTC. Protein sequence: CASSLVSSPRDEQFF.

This clonotype has ten or more counts. The gene calls are TRBV20-1 and TRBJ1-6; D is unclear. The ends were cut back, 3 bases at V and 7 bases at J, with 13 bases in the middle. The germline V gene encodes CDR1 DFQATT and CDR2 SNEGSKA (reference sequence). The CDR3 runs 14 residues. The CDR3, as DNA: TGCAGTGCTAGTGGAGGGCCTGAAAATTCACCCCTCCACTTT. Protein: CSASGGPENSPLHF.

This clonotype came up many times. The chain has TRBV5-6 and TRBJ2-3; 12 positions match TRBD2. Unmatched junction bases numbered 7, after V lost 2 bases and J lost 3 bases. The CDR3 totals 17 residues. The germline V gene encodes CDR1 SGHDT and CDR2 YYEEEE. This CDR3 reads CASSFRTSGNPTDTQYF. In nucleotides, the CDR3 is TGTGCCAGCAGCTTTAGGACTAGCGGGAACCCTACAGATACGCAGTATTTT.

The V call is TRBV5-5, the J call TRBJ2-5, with 9 bases lining up with TRBD2. The length of the CDR3 is 17 residues. Germline lookup yields CDR1 SGHKS and CDR2 YYEKEE (reference sequence). Trimming at V came to 6 bases and at J to 2 bases, leaving 14 bases not matched to a gene. CDR3 in amino acids: CASTPLGASGDQETQYF. The CDR3 coding sequence is TGTGCCAGCACCCCCTTGGGGGCTAGCGGGGATCAAGAGACCCAGTACTTC.

In this sample, this clonotype turned up many times. The rearrangement joins TRBV24-1 to TRBJ2-1; the D gene is possibly TRBD2 (6 bases). The CDR3 consists of 14 residues. Trimming stripped 4 bases from V and 2 bases from J, with 8 bases between. The germline gives CDR1 KGHDR, CDR2 SFDVKD. The CDR3 loop is CATSERGPYNEQFF. In nucleotides, the CDR3 is TGTGCCACCAGTGAGCGGGGACCCTACAATGAGCAGTTCTTC.